This entry concerns a single TCR beta chain. Antigen: not known. This entry belongs to a study of long-term antiretroviral therapy in people with HIV. Trimming removed 1 base from V and 2 bases from J, with 7 bases in between. The CDR3 consists of 14 residues. Germline lookup yields CDR1 MNHEY and CDR2 SMNVEV (reference sequence). Overall study findings and caveats: In samples taken after ART, diversity increased but remained below transplant donor control levels.

Running of the v3.0 immunoSEQ assay took place at survey level. Only in-frame clones appear in the TCRdb table, and some are missing; sequencing was by immunoSEQ multiplex PCR. The profile covers 35,000 to 45,000 clones, with 80% to 90% appearing a single time and roughly 3.9% taken by the ten largest. About 1-11 million cryopreserved PBMC were held in samples before DNA extraction. This specimen was unsorted PBMCs, taken just before starting antiretroviral therapy. The receptor comes from a woman aged 18-35 years with HIV. This rearrangement joins TRBV27 to TRBJ2-3; a weak D match, TRBD2 (6 bases). For the CDR3, the DNA is TGTGCCAGCAGTTTATGGGGGGTCACAGATACGCAGTATTTT. It is translated as CASSLWGVTDTQYF.